What follows are 27 T cell receptor beta chains derived from one specimen sequenced in a study of beta chain features in type 1 diabetes. TCRB transcripts that were expressed got sequenced, as all of the isolated RNA had been reverse transcribed. This table comes from immunoSEQ multiplex PCR, and its TCRdb copy is limited to in-frame clones, with some not included. The sample has under 150,000 clones, 48% seen once; the top ten hold around 0.42%. Sequencing was done on a sample of Tregs from blood. The source is a man aged 18 to 30 in good health.

This chain uses TRBV15 with TRBJ1-2; 7 nucleotides match TRBD1. The CDR3 is made up of 15 amino acids. V shed 6 bases and J 4 bases; nucleotides not matched to a gene: 11. Germline CDR1 and CDR2: LNHNV and YYDKDF (reference sequence). The CDR3 here is CATRRFRTGVYGYTF. The DNA of the CDR3 is TGTGCCACCAGGAGATTTCGGACAGGCGTCTATGGCTACACCTTC.

This clone was picked up a small number of times. V is TRBV7-2 and J is TRBJ1-5, with TRBD1 matching 9 bases. With V trimmed by 4 bases and J by 6 bases, 1 base remained unmatched. Germline V gene sequence: CDR1 SGHTA, CDR2 FQGNSA. The CDR3 contains 13 residues. As DNA, the CDR3 is TGTGCCAGCAGCTACAGGGGGCCTCAGCCCCAGCATTTT. Translation gives CASSYRGPQPQHF.

The J gene is TRBJ2-6, the V gene TRBV7-2, with no clear D. V was trimmed by 3 bases and J by 2 bases, leaving 2 bases between them. The V gene's germline CDR1 is SGHTA and CDR2 FQGNSA. This CDR3 is built from 13 residues. In nucleotides, the CDR3 is TGTGCCAGCAGCTTCACTGGGGCCAACGTCCTGACTTTC. Encoded protein: CASSFTGANVLTF.

The chain carries TRBV28 and TRBJ1-2; 8 positions agree with TRBD1. The CDR3 has 13 residues. Unmatched junction bases numbered 4, after V lost 6 bases and J lost 4 bases. Germline V lookup: CDR1 MDHEN, CDR2 SYDVKM. The chain's CDR3 is CASRIDRGYGYTF. In DNA form, the CDR3 reads TGTGCCAGCAGGATAGACAGGGGCTATGGCTACACCTTC.

The chain recombines TRBV28 with TRBJ1-2; D might be TRBD1 (5 bases). The CDR3 runs to 13 residues. Germline values: CDR1 MDHEN, CDR2 SYDVKM. V shed 1 base and J shed 7 bases, with 10 bases lying between them. The CDR3 coding sequence is TGTGCCAGCAGTTTATCAGGGTTTACTGGCTACACCTTC. It is translated as CASSLSGFTGYTF.

The table lists this clone with a few counts. This chain links TRBV5-1 with TRBJ2-5; 7 nucleotides line up with TRBD1. Germline assignment: CDR1 SGHRS and CDR2 YFSETQ. The CDR3 sequence is 14 residues long. J lost 5 bases, V lost 8 bases, and 12 bases had no gene match. The CDR3 reads CASGPGQRWETQYF. The CDR3 nucleotides read TGCGCCAGTGGGCCGGGACAGAGATGGGAGACCCAGTACTTC.

The sample holds a few counts of this clone. The chain joins TRBV18 to TRBJ1-1; TRBD1 is a possible D gene (5 bases). The ends were cut back, 2 bases at V and 1 base at J, with 14 bases in the middle. CDR3 length equals 16 residues. Germline-derived CDR1 and CDR2 are KGHSH and LQKENI. The CDR3 here is CASSPARVSGNTEAFF. CDR3 nucleotides: TGTGCCAGCTCACCAGCCAGGGTCAGTGGGAACACTGAAGCTTTCTTT.

The chain carries TRBV30 and TRBJ1-2, with TRBD1 matching over 7 bases. The length of the CDR3 is 13 residues. Germline V lookup: CDR1 GTSNPN, CDR2 SVGIG (reference sequence). V was pared by 2 bases and J by 4 bases, with 4 bases of the junction left unmatched. This CDR3 reads CAWSSGQSYGYTF. Here the CDR3 DNA reads TGTGCCTGGAGTTCGGGACAGAGCTATGGCTACACCTTC.

This clone has just a few counts. V and J are TRBV5-6 and TRBJ2-7; 7 nucleotides match TRBD1. The CDR3 runs 12 residues. Trimming took 3 bases from V and 13 from J; bases not matched to a gene: 10. Germline-derived CDR1 and CDR2 are SGHDT and YYEEEE. The CDR3 spells CASSSPGQRLYF. In DNA form, the CDR3 reads TGTGCCAGCAGCTCTCCGGGACAGAGACTTTACTTC.

This clone was seen only a few times. The gene calls are TRBV11-2 and TRBJ2-2; D gene unclear. V lost 1 base and J 1 base, leaving 13 bases between the germline ends. From germline, CDR1 is SGHAT and CDR2 FQNNGV. The CDR3 runs 17 residues. CDR3 bases: TGTGCCAGCAGCTTAGTACTTTTACGGTGGAACACCGGGGAGCTGTTTTTT. Amino acids: CASSLVLLRWNTGELFF.

J is TRBJ1-2 and V is TRBV18; TRBD1 matches at 12 bases. This CDR3 is 16 amino acids long. V was clipped by 3 bases and J by 5 bases; unmatched bases: 7. Germline values: CDR1 KGHSH, CDR2 LQKENI. Written as DNA, the CDR3 is TGTGCCAGCTCACCTCGGGGACAGGGGGCGCGATATGGCTACACCTTC. It translates to CASSPRGQGARYGYTF.

This clone appeared a few times. This chain joins TRBV5-1 and TRBJ2-3; no definite D call. The length of the CDR3 is 15 residues. V shed 0 bases and J shed 0 bases, with 8 bases lying between them. The germline V gene has CDR1 SGHRS and CDR2 YFSETQ. The CDR3 nucleotides are TGCGCCAGCAGCTTGGTGTGGGCGAGCACAGATACGCAGTATTTT. Translation: CASSLVWASTDTQYF.

This clone turned up a few times. The rearrangement uses TRBV19 and TRBJ2-7, with 10 bases that match TRBD1. CDR1 is LNHDA and CDR2 is SQIVND in the germline V gene (reference sequence). The trim removed 10 bases at V and 4 bases at J, leaving 4 bases unmatched. CDR3 length: 12 residues. The CDR3 nucleotides are TGTGCCACGGGACAGGGGAGTTACGAGCAGTACTTC. This sequence encodes CATGQGSYEQYF.

The J gene is TRBJ2-3, the V gene TRBV7-9; 13 bases are shared with TRBD2. The CDR3 length is 16 residues. The V gene end was trimmed by 3 bases and the J gene end by 4 bases; junction bases not matched to a gene: 4. In germline, CDR1 is SEHNR, CDR2 FQNEAQ (reference sequence). CDR3 DNA: TGTGCCAGCAGCTTCCGGACTAGCGGGAGACCAGATACGCAGTATTTT. Translated: CASSFRTSGRPDTQYF.

The rearrangement joins TRBV30 to TRBJ2-7; TRBD2 agrees at 9 bases. The CDR3 has 14 residues. With 1 base clipped from V and 3 bases from J, the junction kept 4 bases outside the gene matches. CDR1 is GTSNPN and CDR2 is SVGIG in the germline V gene (reference sequence). In DNA form, the CDR3 reads TGTGCCTGGAGTGCGCAAGCGGGGGGCTACGAGCAGTACTTC. Protein sequence: CAWSAQAGGYEQYF.

J is TRBJ2-1 and V is TRBV11-2; 7 nucleotides line up with TRBD2. The ends lost 5 bases at V and 1 base at J; junction bases unmatched: 8. The length of the CDR3 is 16 residues. Germline CDR1 SGHAT, CDR2 FQNNGV. The CDR3 loop is CASSASSGPSYNEQFF. CDR3 coding DNA: TGTGCCAGCAGCGCCAGTAGCGGGCCTTCCTACAATGAGCAGTTCTTC.

CDR3 DNA: TGTGCCAGCACCCTGGGACAGCCGGTGGGGGAGCAGTACTTC. It translates to CASTLGQPVGEQYF. This chain joins TRBV2 and TRBJ2-5; 7 bases are shared with TRBD1. The V and J ends lost 7 bases and 11 bases, in that order; junction bases with no gene match: 16. Per the germline V gene, CDR1 is SNHLY and CDR2 is FYNNEI. CDR3 length: 14 residues. The full variable domain, completed using reference TRBV2 and TRBJ2-5, is EPEVTQTPSHQVTQMGQEVILRCVPISNHLYFYWYRQILGQKVEFLVSFYNNEISEKSEIFDDQFSVERPDGSNFTLKIRSTKLEDSAMYFCASTLGQPVGEQYFGPGTRLLVL.

The chain employs TRBV28 and TRBJ1-1; D is undetermined. This CDR3 region has 13 residues. Germline V gene sequence: CDR1 MDHEN, CDR2 SYDVKM. Between the trimmed V and J ends, which lost 5 bases and 5 bases, there was a span of 12 bases. CDR3 loop: CASSPPYRTEAFF. The DNA for the CDR3 is TGTGCCAGCAGTCCACCATACCGGACTGAAGCTTTCTTT.

This clone was recorded a few times. V is TRBV19 and J is TRBJ1-1; tentative D call: TRBD1 (5 bases). This CDR3 is built from 15 residues. In germline, CDR1 is LNHDA, CDR2 SQIVND (reference sequence). Trimming stripped 3 bases from V and 2 bases from J, with 13 bases between. The CDR3 sequence is CASSMWADSNTEAFF. The DNA for the CDR3 is TGTGCCAGTAGTATGTGGGCAGACAGCAACACTGAAGCTTTCTTT. The full variable domain, rest sourced from reference TRBV19 and TRBJ1-1, is DGGITQSPKYLFRKEGQNVTLSCEQNLNHDAMYWYRQDPGQGLRLIYYSQIVNDFQKGDIAEGYSVSREKKESFPLTVTSAQKNPTAFYLCASSMWADSNTEAFFGQGTRLTVV.

The chain combines TRBV18 with TRBJ2-3; 7 bases fit TRBD2. Trimming cost V 3 bases and J 2 bases; bases outside gene matches: 8. In germline, CDR1 is KGHSH, CDR2 LQKENI. This CDR3 contains 16 residues. The CDR3 nucleotides read TGTGCCAGCTCACCTTTATCCGCGGGGGACACAGATACGCAGTATTTT. It translates to CASSPLSAGDTDTQYF.

The rearrangement links TRBV4-1 to TRBJ1-2, with 7 bases aligning to TRBD1. CDR1 MGHRA and CDR2 YSYEKL come from the germline V gene. Trimming took 0 bases from V and 2 from J; bases not matched to a gene: 12. This CDR3 is built from 18 residues. The CDR3 is CASSQDVLGGTVNYGYTF. CDR3 DNA: TGCGCCAGCAGCCAAGATGTTTTAGGCGGGACAGTGAACTATGGCTACACCTTC.

The CDR3 DNA follows: TGTGCCAGCAGCTTAGGACTAGCGGGGGGGCTAGATACGCAGTATTTT. It translates to CASSLGLAGGLDTQYF. The chain has TRBV7-2 and TRBJ2-3, with 14 bases that match TRBD2. The CDR3 totals 16 residues. Germline trimming cut 1 base from V and 5 bases from J; bases unmatched to any gene: 2. CDR1 and CDR2 (germline): SGHTA, FQGNSA.

This clone was seen only a few times. The rearrangement joins TRBV28 to TRBJ2-7; TRBD2 matches 7 bases. In germline, CDR1 is MDHEN, CDR2 SYDVKM. Germline trimming cut 3 bases from V and 2 bases from J; bases unmatched to any gene: 4. The CDR3 consists of 14 residues. CDR3 sequence reads: CASSFLAGAYEQYF. Here the CDR3 DNA reads TGTGCCAGCAGTTTTCTTGCGGGAGCCTACGAGCAGTACTTC.

This clone was counted between two and nine times. The chain is built from TRBV18 and TRBJ1-1; D remains ambiguous. CDR3 length: 15 amino acids. Germline V CDR1 and CDR2: KGHSH, LQKENI. Trimming removed 4 bases at V and 0 bases at J, with 12 bases between. CDR3 in amino acids: CASSLDTGMNTEAFF. In DNA, the CDR3 is TGTGCCAGCTCACTAGATACGGGGATGAACACTGAAGCTTTCTTT.

This chain joins TRBV29-1 and TRBJ2-5; 9 nucleotides agree with TRBD1. CDR3 length: 13 amino acids. Germline CDR1 SQVTM, CDR2 ANQGSEA. The trim removed 1 base at V and 11 bases at J, leaving 8 bases unmatched. The CDR3 reads CSVEVTGGLEQYF. CDR3 sequence (DNA): TGCAGCGTTGAAGTCACAGGGGGCCTTGAGCAGTACTTC.

The chain uses TRBV28 and TRBJ2-5; TRBD1 aligns across 8 bases. The CDR3 extends over 15 amino acids. Germline V gene data show CDR1 as MDHEN and CDR2 as SYDVKM. Trimming took 3 bases from V and 2 from J; bases not matched to a gene: 5. In DNA, the CDR3 is TGTGCCAGCAGTTTGCAGGGGGCAGGACAAGAGACCCAGTACTTC. Translating gives CASSLQGAGQETQYF. The full variable domain, with the rest looked up from reference TRBV28 and TRBJ2-5, is DVKVTQSSRYLVKRTGEKVFLECVQDMDHENMFWYRQDPGLGLRLIYFSYDVKMKEKGDIPEGYSVSREKKERFSLILESASTNQTSMYLCASSLQGAGQETQYFGPGTRLLVL.

This clone occurred a few times. The V call is TRBV7-3, the J call TRBJ2-7, with 7 bases lining up with TRBD1. This CDR3 region has 13 residues. The J segment lost 5 bases and the V segment lost 2 bases, leaving 3 bases of the junction unmatched. Looked up from germline, CDR1 is SGHTA and CDR2 is FQGTGA. This chain's CDR3 is CASSLWDSHEQYF. In DNA form, the CDR3 reads TGTGCCAGCAGCTTATGGGACAGCCACGAGCAGTACTTC.